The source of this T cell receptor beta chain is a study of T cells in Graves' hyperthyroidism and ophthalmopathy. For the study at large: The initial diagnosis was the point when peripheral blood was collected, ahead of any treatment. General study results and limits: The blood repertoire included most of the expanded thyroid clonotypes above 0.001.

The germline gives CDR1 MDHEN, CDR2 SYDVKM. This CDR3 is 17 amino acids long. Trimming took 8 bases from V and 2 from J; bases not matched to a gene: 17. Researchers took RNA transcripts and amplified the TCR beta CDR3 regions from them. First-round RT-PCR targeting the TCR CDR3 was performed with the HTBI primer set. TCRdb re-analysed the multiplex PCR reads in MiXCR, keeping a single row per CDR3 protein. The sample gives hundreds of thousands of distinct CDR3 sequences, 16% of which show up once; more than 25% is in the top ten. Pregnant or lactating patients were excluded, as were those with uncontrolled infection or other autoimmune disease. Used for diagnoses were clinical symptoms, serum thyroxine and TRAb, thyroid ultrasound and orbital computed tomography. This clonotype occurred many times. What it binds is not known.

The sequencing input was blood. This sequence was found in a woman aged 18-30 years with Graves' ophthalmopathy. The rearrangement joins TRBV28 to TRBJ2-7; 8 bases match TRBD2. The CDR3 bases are TGTGCCAGCGGAATCATTCGGGGGGGGTCCAATACCTACGAGCAGTACTTC. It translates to CASGIIRGGSNTYEQYF.